The 24 T cell receptor beta chains reported below all come from one sample, sequenced in a study of blood T cells in healthy people across ages. Sample-barcoded 5' priming and a J-beta primer mix drove a second PCR of about 6 to 12 cycles. Each CDR3 protein gets one entry after TCRdb re-called the 5' RACE reads with MiXCR. The profile covers about 1.1 million distinct CDR3 sequences, with less than 45% appearing a single time and under 15% taken by the ten largest. Input material: blood. These TCRs come from a man younger than 35 in good health.

The CDR3 here is CASSFGVIAVTDTQYF. DNA for the CDR3: TGCGCCAGCAGCTTCGGGGTAATAGCGGTGACAGATACGCAGTATTTT. J is TRBJ2-3 and V is TRBV4-1; a weak D match, TRBD2 (6 bases). Germline values: CDR1 MGHRA, CDR2 YSYEKL. V was clipped by 5 bases and J by 3 bases, with 18 bases between them. This CDR3 spans 16 amino acids.

This clonotype showed up just a few times. V gene TRBV7-6 combines with J gene TRBJ2-2; D call uncertain. Trimming removed 5 bases at V and 6 bases at J, with 13 bases between. Germline loops: CDR1 SGHVS, CDR2 FNYEAQ. The CDR3 is 14 amino acids. The CDR3 bases are TGTGCCAGCAGCACTGAATCTACTTCCGGGGAGCTGTTTTTT. This sequence encodes CASSTESTSGELFF.

This rearrangement joins TRBV6-2 or TRBV6-3 to TRBJ1-5; D gene unclear. This CDR3 has 13 residues. Germline V gives CDR1 MNHEY, CDR2 SVGEGT. Trimming removed 0 bases at V and 4 bases at J, with 4 bases between. DNA for the CDR3: TGTGCCAGCAGTTACTCTCTAAATCAGCCCCAGCATTTT. Encoded protein: CASSYSLNQPQHF.

V usage is TRBV5-6 and J usage is TRBJ2-3; no reliable D call. The germline V and J ends were trimmed by 0 bases and 6 bases, with 11 bases remaining between them. CDR3 length equals 14 residues. Germline lookup yields CDR1 SGHDT and CDR2 YYEEEE. The CDR3 DNA sequence: TGTGCCAGCAGCTTGGTCGATCAGCAGGATACGCAGTATTTT. Translating it yields CASSLVDQQDTQYF.

The rearrangement uses TRBV6-6 and TRBJ1-1; D gene ambiguous. Between the trimmed V and J ends, which lost 6 bases and 1 base, there was a span of 9 bases. Per germline, CDR1 MNHNY and CDR2 SVGAGI (reference sequence). This CDR3 has 13 residues. The CDR3 loop reads CASRNNRNTEAFF. DNA for the CDR3: TGTGCCAGCAGAAATAACAGGAACACTGAAGCTTTCTTT.

The table lists this clonotype with a few counts. V gene TRBV4-2 combines with J gene TRBJ1-4; the D gene is possibly TRBD1 (5 bases). Germline CDR1 LGHNA, CDR2 YNFKEQ. V dropped 1 base and J dropped 0 bases, with 9 bases sitting between them. This CDR3 region has 16 residues. DNA of the CDR3: TGTGCCAGCAGCCAAGTATCAGGGACAACTAATGAAAAACTGTTTTTT. It is translated as CASSQVSGTTNEKLFF.

As concerns this clonotype: The junction departs from germline at one end; a sequencing error may be responsible. The V gene is TRBV11-1, the J gene TRBJ1-1, with unresolved D. The germline CDR1 and CDR2 sequences are SGHAT and FQDESV (reference sequence). The CDR3 is made up of 14 amino acids. CDR3 nucleotide sequence: TGTGCCAGCAGCTTGGACGTTGGGAACACTAAAGCTTTCTTT. It specifies CASSLDVGNTKAFF.

The chain employs TRBV19 and TRBJ1-5, with D possibly TRBD1 on 5 matching bases. The CDR3 runs to 16 residues. The germline V gene has CDR1 LNHDA and CDR2 SQIVND (reference sequence). V lost 1 base, J lost 2 bases, and 12 bases lay in between. In DNA form, the CDR3 reads TGTGCCAGTAGTATAGGCGGGGCGCTAGGCAATCAGCCCCAGCATTTT. Its translation is CASSIGGALGNQPQHF.

This clonotype appeared a few times. This chain links TRBV9 with TRBJ2-5, with TRBD2 matching 9 bases. Per the germline V gene, CDR1 is SGDLS and CDR2 is YYNGEE. This CDR3 is 15 amino acids long. Trimming took 0 bases from V and 4 from J; bases not matched to a gene: 4. The CDR3 DNA follows: TGTGCCAGCAGCGTAGGGGTTAGCGGGGGAGAGACCCAGTACTTC. This gives the protein CASSVGVSGGETQYF.

The V call is TRBV20-1, the J call TRBJ1-1; D unclear. This CDR3 is 14 amino acids long. Germline CDR1 is DFQATT and CDR2 is SNEGSKA (reference sequence). Trimming stripped 5 bases from V and 0 bases from J, with 13 bases between. The CDR3 spells CSAPAGPMNTEAFF. The DNA of the CDR3 is TGCAGTGCTCCCGCAGGACCTATGAACACTGAAGCTTTCTTT.

A remark on this clonotype: Given a much more abundant clone one base away, this may be a read error. This chain links TRBV29-1 with TRBJ2-3; D is unresolved. The CDR3 loop spans 11 amino acids. Germline V lookup: CDR1 SQVTM, CDR2 ANQGSEA. CDR3 sequence (DNA): TGCAGCGTTAGGGTTGGAGATGCGCAGTATTTT. This gives the protein CSVRVGDAQYF.

The V gene is TRBV6-1, the J gene TRBJ1-5; D perhaps matches TRBD1 (5 bases). Germline loops: CDR1 MNHNS, CDR2 SASEGT. The CDR3 sequence is 15 residues long. V was trimmed by 6 bases and J by 4 bases, leaving 16 bases between them. CDR3 coding DNA: TGTGCCAGCAGGGCCGGGACGTCTCTAAATCAGCCCCAGCATTTT. Translation gives CASRAGTSLNQPQHF.

The chain carries TRBV11-2 and TRBJ1-4, with a tentative D call TRBD1 (6 bases). This CDR3 is 15 amino acids long. Germline V CDR1 and CDR2: SGHAT, FQNNGV. Trimming took 5 bases from V and 8 from J, leaving 18 bases between them. The CDR3 DNA is TGTGCCAGCAGCACACGACAGGCCACGTGGGAAAAACTGTTTTTT. This gives the protein CASSTRQATWEKLFF.

This clonotype occurred a few times. The V and J genes are TRBV7-2 and TRBJ2-3; D is unresolved. The CDR3 extends over 15 amino acids. Looked up from germline, CDR1 is SGHTA and CDR2 is FQGNSA. The V and J ends lost 3 bases and 0 bases respectively, with 10 bases between them. CDR3 sequence reads: CASSLGPWSTDTQYF. CDR3 coding DNA: TGTGCCAGCAGCTTGGGCCCCTGGAGCACAGATACGCAGTATTTT. Filled out from reference TRBV7-2 and TRBJ2-3, the complete variable domain reads GAGVSQSPSNKVTEKGKDVELRCDPISGHTALYWYRQSLGQGLEFLIYFQGNSAPDKSGLPSDRFSAERTGGSVSTLTIQRTQQEDSAVYLCASSLGPWSTDTQYFGPGTRLTVL.

This clonotype was counted only a few times. The chain uses TRBV12-3 or TRBV12-4 and TRBJ1-2, with 7 bases aligning to TRBD1. V was clipped by 5 bases and J by 5 bases; unmatched bases: 14. This CDR3 spans 16 amino acids. CDR3 DNA sequence: TGTGCCAGCAGTCCCCGAGGCCCGACAGGGCAATATGGCTACACCTTC. It encodes CASSPRGPTGQYGYTF.

V is TRBV5-1 and J is TRBJ2-3; D uncertain. The CDR3 spans 15 residues. V gave up 2 bases and J gave up 2 bases, with 12 bases separating them. Germline CDR1 reads SGHRS; CDR2 reads YFSETQ. CDR3 bases: TGCGCCAGCAGCTTAAAGATTGCGGCCACAGATACGCAGTATTTT. Its translation: CASSLKIAATDTQYF. Complete variable domain (other parts from reference TRBV5-1 and TRBJ2-3): KAGVTQTPRYLIKTRGQQVTLSCSPISGHRSVSWYQQTPGQGLQFLFEYFSETQRNKGNFPGRFSGRQFSNSRSEMNVSTLELGDSALYLCASSLKIAATDTQYFGPGTRLTVL.

J is TRBJ1-1 and V is TRBV12-5; tentative D call: TRBD1 (6 bases). CDR3 length: 14 amino acids. Germline CDR1 is LGHNT and CDR2 is FRNRAP. The V end was cut by 7 bases, the J end by 2 bases, with 14 bases between. The CDR3 nucleotides read TGTGCTAGTGCCATCCGGACAGACAACACTGAAGCTTTCTTT. Its translation is CASAIRTDNTEAFF.

This rearrangement joins TRBV24-1 to TRBJ2-5; no clear D gene. The germline V gene has CDR1 KGHDR and CDR2 SFDVKD. The CDR3 sequence is 13 residues long. The germline V and J ends were trimmed by 2 bases and 11 bases, with 14 bases remaining between them. This CDR3 reads CATSDSGSGEQYF. The CDR3 nucleotides are TGTGCCACCAGTGATTCCGGAAGTGGTGAGCAGTACTTC.

This clonotype was observed a handful of times. The chain employs TRBV5-1 and TRBJ1-1, with D possibly TRBD1 on 6 matching bases. The germline V and J ends were trimmed by 4 bases and 7 bases, with 14 bases remaining between them. Germline V gene lookup returns CDR1 SGHRS and CDR2 YFSETQ. This CDR3 is built from 13 residues. The CDR3 nucleotides read TGCGCCAGCAGCCCCACGACAGGATTTGAAGCTTTCTTT. Amino acids: CASSPTTGFEAFF.

The CDR3 nucleotides are TGTGCCAGCAGTTACGTCGGCAGAATCTACGAGCAGTACTTC. It codes for CASSYVGRIYEQYF. This chain connects TRBV6-2 or TRBV6-3 to TRBJ2-5; D gene uncertain. The J call is in doubt because the DNA end fits TRBJ2-7 better. The CDR3 is 14 amino acids. The germline CDR1 and CDR2 sequences are MNHEY and SVGEGT.

This chain connects TRBV29-1 to TRBJ2-5; 7 nucleotides line up with TRBD1. CDR1 is SQVTM and CDR2 is ANQGSEA in the germline V gene. V dropped 7 bases and J dropped 2; count of bases not matched to a gene: 4. This CDR3 contains 12 residues. The CDR3 is CSALGQQETQYF. The CDR3 DNA reads as TGCAGCGCCCTGGGACAGCAAGAGACCCAGTACTTC.

The sample holds a few counts of this clonotype. The V and J genes are TRBV5-1 and TRBJ2-3; maybe TRBD2 (6 bases). V lost 4 bases and J lost 2, with 11 bases in between. The CDR3 sequence is 14 residues long. Germline values: CDR1 SGHRS, CDR2 YFSETQ. The CDR3 protein is CASSGDFSTDTQYF. The CDR3 nucleotides are TGCGCCAGCAGCGGGGACTTCTCCACAGATACGCAGTATTTT.

This clonotype was found many times. This chain joins TRBV12-3 or TRBV12-4 and TRBJ2-3; maybe TRBD2 (6 bases). Trimming removed 5 bases at V and 0 bases at J, with 18 bases between. The CDR3 consists of 17 residues. In nucleotides, the CDR3 is TGTGCCAGCAGTGTCAGAATCCTAGCGAAAAGCACAGATACGCAGTATTTT. This codes for CASSVRILAKSTDTQYF.

V is TRBV6-1 and J is TRBJ2-2; D is tentatively TRBD1 or TRBD2 (6 bases each). The CDR3 runs to 15 residues. The V end lost 2 bases, the J end lost 7 bases, and 14 bases lay between the germline ends. In germline, CDR1 is MNHNS, CDR2 SASEGT. The CDR3 loop is CASSEFGGQVGELFF. DNA for the CDR3: TGTGCCAGCAGTGAATTTGGGGGGCAGGTCGGGGAGCTGTTTTTT.